The present T cell receptor beta chain was sequenced within a study of T cell responses to AZD1222 COVID-19 vaccine. Study results and limitations: Following two doses of AZD1222, Spike-specific TCR breadth and depth rose.

Between the trimmed V and J ends, which lost 5 bases and 2 bases, there was a span of 24 bases. CDR1 and CDR2 from the germline V gene are LNHDA and SQIVND (reference sequence). The CDR3 runs 18 residues. Remarks on this clone: Its antigen is unidentified.

Generated by immunoSEQ multiplex PCR, the TCRdb table keeps only in-frame clones and is missing some. The sample lists 98,000 or so clones, 75% to 90% occurring once. Sequences were derived from peripheral blood, sampled on day 0 of AZD1222 vaccination. The sequence derives from an adult in good health. The chain has TRBV19 and TRBJ1-2, with a weak D call TRBD1 (5 bases). For the CDR3, the DNA is TGTGCCAGTAGTGGGTTCGGGCCCACCTTAGACAGCAACTATGGCTACACCTTC. Its protein product is CASSGFGPTLDSNYGYTF.